These T cell receptor beta chains were read from a single sample in a study of Ad26.COV2.S vaccination and SARS-CoV-2 variants. Data came from immunoSEQ multiplex PCR; TCRdb stores just in-frame clones and leaves some out. The sample yields around 320,000 clones, roughly 84% seen once. Specimen: peripheral blood, collected in a trial of Ad26.COV2.S vaccine versus placebo. These receptors originate from a person between 18 and 59 years old who received the Ad26.COV2.S COVID-19 vaccine or a placebo. Each CDR3 is given with its conserved first and last residue. Each record gives: J gene, V gene, clone size, D gene, CDR3 DNA, CDR3 protein. D genes are given only for firm matches. The listing skips clone size in some rows; elsewhere it reads once, few, many or a size class.

>TRBJ2-7|TRBV5-4|NA|NA
TGTGCCAGCAGCTTGATTGGCGGCTACGAGCAGTACTTC
CASSLIGGYEQYF
>TRBJ2-3|TRBV19|once|NA
TGTGCCAGTAGTATGAGTCCCGTTGAAGATCCAGCGCAGTATTTT
CASSMSPVEDPAQYF
>TRBJ2-5|TRBV12-1|NA|NA
TGTGCCAGCAGCAGCCAATTAGTGACAGGGGCCCAAGAGACCCAGTACTTC
CASSSQLVTGAQETQYF
>TRBJ2-7|TRBV10-3|NA|NA
TGTGCCATTCGTCCCCGGAGTGAAGATGGCGAGCAGTACTTC
CAIRPRSEDGEQYF
>TRBJ2-2|TRBV7-2|once|NA
TGTGCCAGCAGCCAGAAGGGTAGGAGGAACACCGGGGAGCTGTTTTTT
CASSQKGRRNTGELFF
>TRBJ2-5|TRBV3-1/TRBV3-2|NA|NA
TGTGCCAGCAGCCACTACAGGGCCGCACAAGAGACCCAGTACTTC
CASSHYRAAQETQYF
>TRBJ1-1|TRBV5-4|NA|NA
TGTGCCAGCACCCCCCCTGGGGACCTGAACACTGAAGCTTTCTTT
CASTPPGDLNTEAFF
>TRBJ2-3|TRBV7-3|NA|TRBD2
TGTGCCAGCAGCTTATCGGGGGGATTAGGAGATACGCAGTATTTT
CASSLSGGLGDTQYF
>TRBJ2-5|TRBV5-1|NA|TRBD2
TGCGCCAGCAGCTTGAGGGCGGGGGAAGAGACCCAGTACTTC
CASSLRAGEETQYF
>TRBJ2-5|TRBV30|once|NA
TGTGCCTGGACTATAGGAGAGACCCAGTACTTC
CAWTIGETQYF
>TRBJ1-2|TRBV6-5|NA|NA
TGTGCCAGCAGTTACATAGCCGGAGCTAACTATGGCTACACCTTC
CASSYIAGANYGYTF
>TRBJ1-1|TRBV7-6|NA|TRBD1
TGTGCCAGCAGCTTAAGCGGTACGACAGGGGCGGACACTGAAGCTTTCTTT
CASSLSGTTGADTEAFF
>TRBJ2-7|TRBV21-1|NA|NA
TGTGCCAGCAGCAAAGATCCACTGGGCTCCTACGAGCAGTACTTC
CASSKDPLGSYEQYF
>TRBJ1-6|TRBV12-3/TRBV12-4|NA|NA
TGTGCCACAAGGAGGGGTCCTGGATCACCCCTCCACTTT
CATRRGPGSPLHF
>TRBJ2-1|TRBV9|NA|NA
TGTGCCAGCAGCACCCGGGACACTTCCTACAATGAGCAGTTCTTC
CASSTRDTSYNEQFF
>TRBJ1-1|TRBV19|NA|NA
TGTGCCAGTAGATCTCGGACGGATTCGGGCACTGAAGCTTTCTTT
CASRSRTDSGTEAFF
>TRBJ1-2|TRBV29-1|NA|NA
TGCAGCGTCTGGGGGGGCATGAGCTATGGCTACACCTTC
CSVWGGMSYGYTF
>TRBJ1-4|TRBV7-8|NA|NA
TGTGCCAGCAGCACCCCCGGGGGGCCGGGGGAACTGTTTTTT
CASSTPGGPGELFF
>TRBJ2-5|TRBV4-1|once|TRBD2
TGCGCCAGCAGCCTCCGGTGGCTAGCGGAAGAGACCCAGTACTTC
CASSLRWLAEETQYF
>TRBJ2-5|TRBV20-1|NA|TRBD2
TGCAGTGCTAGTGTCAGCGGGGCTTCCGGGACCCAGTACTTC
CSASVSGASGTQYF
>TRBJ2-5|TRBV13|NA|NA
TGTGCCAGCAGCTTCGTCCTGGGGACCCAGTACTTC
CASSFVLGTQYF
>TRBJ1-5|TRBV15|NA|NA
TGTGCCACCAGCAGAGTTTTCCGCCAGCCCCAGCATTTT
CATSRVFRQPQHF
>TRBJ2-5|TRBV19|many|TRBD2
TGTGCCAGTAGTATTCTAGCGGGGGGGTTCGGGACCCAGTACTTC
CASSILAGGFGTQYF
>TRBJ1-5|TRBV19|NA|NA
TGTGCCAGTCAAGTGGGAGGGACACTCAATCAGCCCCAGCATTTT
CASQVGGTLNQPQHF
>TRBJ2-7|TRBV19|NA|TRBD2
TGTGCCAGTAGCCCGACTAGCGGGGGCTACGAGCAGTACTTC
CASSPTSGGYEQYF
>TRBJ1-4|TRBV4-1|NA|NA
TGCGCCAGCAGCCAAATTATTCCCAGGATTGAAAAACTGTTTTTT
CASSQIIPRIEKLFF
>TRBJ2-1|TRBV15|NA|NA
TGTGCCACCAGCACCCAAAACGTCAATGAGCAGTTCTTC
CATSTQNVNEQFF
>TRBJ2-5|TRBV5-4|NA|NA
TGTGCCAGCAGCTTGGAAATGGTCAGCCAAGAGACCCAGTACTTC
CASSLEMVSQETQYF
>TRBJ1-2|TRBV19|few|NA
TGTGCCAGTAGTATTTCAGCTCTTGGCTACACCTTC
CASSISALGYTF
>TRBJ2-7|TRBV5-1|NA|NA
TGCGCCAGCAGCTATGGTGGGGGGCTTATCGCCGACTCCTACGAGCAGTACTTC
CASSYGGGLIADSYEQYF
>TRBJ2-7|TRBV29-1|NA|NA
TGCAGCGTTGAAGGTAATACAGCTTATTCCTACGAGCAGTACTTC
CSVEGNTAYSYEQYF
>TRBJ2-7|TRBV2|NA|NA
TGTGCCAGCAGTGAAAGGGGCAGGACCACCTACGAGCAGTACTTC
CASSERGRTTYEQYF
>TRBJ2-5|TRBV11-2|NA|NA
TGTGCCAGCAGCTCCTCGGAGACCCAGTACTTC
CASSSSETQYF
>TRBJ2-7|TRBV6-2/TRBV6-3|NA|NA
TGTGCCAGCAGCCAAGGCTGGGGCTACGAGCAGTACTTC
CASSQGWGYEQYF
>TRBJ1-1|TRBV5-4|NA|TRBD1
TGTGCCAGCAGCTCAGGTGGGACAGGGGGCTTTGAAGCTTTCTTT
CASSSGGTGGFEAFF
>TRBJ1-2|TRBV12-3/TRBV12-4|NA|NA
TGTGCCAGCAGTTTAGCTGGGGATACTGGCTACACCTTC
CASSLAGDTGYTF
>TRBJ2-2|TRBV5-4|NA|TRBD1
TGTGCCAGCAGCTTTGGGTTGGCAGGGGGCTACACCGGGGAGCTGTTTTTT
CASSFGLAGGYTGELFF